These 20 T cell receptor beta chains originate from one sample sequenced in a study of OX40 agonist ivuxolimab in advanced cancers. Only in-frame clones appear in the TCRdb table, and some are missing; sequencing was by immunoSEQ multiplex PCR. The data contain more than 40,000 clones, approximately 81% of them singletons. The material was CD4+ or CD8+ T cells sorted from blood, obtained in a trial of the OX40 agonist ivuxolimab. Receptors originate from an adult with an advanced solid tumor such as melanoma, head and neck, liver or kidney cancer.

The sample holds a few counts of this clone. The chain carries TRBV28 and TRBJ1-2; D might be TRBD1 (5 bases). CDR1 MDHEN and CDR2 SYDVKM come from the germline V gene. The CDR3 covers 14 residues. V was shortened by 5 bases and J by 2 bases, with 12 bases between the two germline ends. The CDR3 sequence: CASSPVGVNYGYTF. CDR3 DNA: TGTGCCAGCAGTCCCGTAGGGGTGAACTATGGCTACACCTTC.

The chain joins TRBV27 to TRBJ2-2; 7 bases line up with TRBD1. V lost 1 base to trimming and J lost 1 base; unmatched junction nucleotides: 3. This CDR3 is 16 amino acids long. Germline V CDR1 and CDR2: MNHEY, SMNVEV (reference sequence). CDR3 in amino acids: CASSLYRGLNTGELFF. In nucleotides, the CDR3 is TGTGCCAGCAGTTTATATAGGGGGCTGAACACCGGGGAGCTGTTTTTT.

This chain connects TRBV6-5 to TRBJ1-1; perhaps TRBD1 as D (5 bases). Germline V CDR1 and CDR2: MNHEY, SVGAGI. Trimming stripped 0 bases from V and 0 bases from J, with 8 bases between. The CDR3 totals 15 residues. CDR3 DNA: TGTGCCAGCAGTTACTCAAGGGGTTTGAACACTGAAGCTTTCTTT. This encodes CASSYSRGLNTEAFF.

The chain carries TRBV13 and TRBJ1-5; a weak D match, TRBD1 (5 bases). Trimming removed 0 bases from V and 2 bases from J, with 20 bases in between. This CDR3 spans 19 amino acids. The germline V gene has CDR1 PRHDT and CDR2 FYEKMQ (reference sequence). This CDR3 reads CASSLGERGGVCCNQPQHF. CDR3 sequence (DNA): TGTGCCAGCAGCTTAGGGGAGAGGGGCGGGGTATGCTGCAATCAGCCCCAGCATTTT.

V is TRBV27 and J is TRBJ2-5, with D unclear. CDR3 length: 14 amino acids. Trimming removed 1 base at V and 5 bases at J, with 11 bases between. Germline loops: CDR1 MNHEY, CDR2 SMNVEV (reference sequence). The chain's CDR3 is CASSLFSTQETQYF. DNA for the CDR3: TGTGCCAGCAGTTTATTCTCAACCCAGGAGACCCAGTACTTC.

The genes are TRBV28 and TRBJ1-2; no firm D call. V lost 2 bases to trimming and J lost 4 bases, with 14 bases between them. There are 15 residues in the CDR3. CDR1 and CDR2 (germline): MDHEN, SYDVKM. The CDR3 DNA follows: TGTGCCAGCAGTTTAGGGTCAGGTCACGGCTATGGCTACACCTTC. This gives the protein CASSLGSGHGYGYTF.

The chain joins TRBV5-5 to TRBJ1-4; TRBD1 matches 10 bases. In germline, CDR1 is SGHKS, CDR2 YYEKEE (reference sequence). This CDR3 is built from 15 residues. The trim removed 4 bases at V and 5 bases at J, leaving 5 bases unmatched. The CDR3 loop is CASSQETGGNEKLFF. CDR3 coding DNA: TGTGCCAGCAGCCAGGAGACAGGGGGCAATGAAAAACTGTTTTTT.

The genes are TRBV4-2 and TRBJ2-5; D gene uncertain. CDR3 length: 15 amino acids. Per the germline V gene, CDR1 is LGHNA and CDR2 is YNFKEQ. Between the trimmed V and J ends, which lost 4 bases and 4 bases, there was a span of 16 bases. CDR3 nucleotides: TGTGCCAGCAGCCCGATTCCGGGCACGGCAGAGACCCAGTACTTC. Translated: CASSPIPGTAETQYF.

The chain joins TRBV9 to TRBJ1-2, with D maybe TRBD1 (6 bases). Germline CDR1 reads SGDLS; CDR2 reads YYNGEE. V lost 0 bases and J 0 bases, leaving 18 bases between the germline ends. The CDR3 covers 18 residues. CDR3 region: CASSVALDSEGTNYGYTF. Here the CDR3 DNA reads TGTGCCAGCAGCGTAGCCCTGGACAGTGAGGGGACTAACTATGGCTACACCTTC.

This chain uses TRBV6-5 with TRBJ1-5, with D possibly being TRBD1 (6 bases). Germline lookup yields CDR1 MNHEY and CDR2 SVGAGI. The CDR3 totals 15 residues. The V end was cut by 2 bases, the J end by 1 base, with 9 bases between. In DNA form, the CDR3 reads TGTGCCAGCAGTTACGACGGGGGCAGCAATCAGCCCCAGCATTTT. It yields the protein CASSYDGGSNQPQHF.

The chain recombines TRBV6-5 with TRBJ2-3; no definite D call. V shed 5 bases and J shed 1 base, with 10 bases lying between them. CDR3 size: 14 residues. CDR1 is MNHEY and CDR2 is SVGAGI in the germline V gene. CDR3 sequence reads: CASSQFPGTDTQYF. DNA of the CDR3: TGTGCCAGCAGTCAATTTCCGGGCACAGATACGCAGTATTTT.

Only a few counts were recorded for this clone. The genes are TRBV11-2 and TRBJ1-1; maybe TRBD1 (5 bases). CDR1 and CDR2 (germline): SGHAT, FQNNGV. The CDR3 runs 16 residues. The germline V and J ends were trimmed by 3 bases and 1 base, with 15 bases remaining between them. As DNA, the CDR3 is TGTGCCAGCAGCTTGTCGGGGGGAGCTACGAACACTGAAGCTTTCTTT. It specifies CASSLSGGATNTEAFF. The variable domain in full, completed from reference TRBV11-2 and TRBJ1-1, reads EAGVAQSPRYKIIEKRQSVAFWCNPISGHATLYWYQQILGQGPKLLIQFQNNGVVDDSQLPKDRFSAERLKGVDSTLKIQPAKLEDSAVYLCASSLSGGATNTEAFFGQGTRLTVV.

J is TRBJ1-3 and V is TRBV29-1, with no clear D. CDR3 length: 16 residues. The V and J ends lost 1 base and 0 bases respectively, with 13 bases between them. Germline CDR1 and CDR2: SQVTM and ANQGSEA. The CDR3, as DNA: TGCAGCGTTGAAGGAAGCGCCGAAGACTCTGGAAACACCATATATTTT. This translates into CSVEGSAEDSGNTIYF.

The V call is TRBV28, the J call TRBJ1-2, with D unclear. This CDR3 has 13 residues. Trimming left V 1 base short and J 4 bases short, with 7 bases between. Germline values: CDR1 MDHEN, CDR2 SYDVKM. CDR3 protein: CASSLSGVYGYTF. Written as DNA, the CDR3 is TGTGCCAGCAGTTTATCGGGAGTCTATGGCTACACCTTC.

The chain employs TRBV5-8 and TRBJ1-2; no reliable D call. Per germline, CDR1 SGHTS and CDR2 YDEGEE. V was trimmed by 1 base and J by 4 bases, leaving 11 bases between them. The CDR3 has 14 residues. CDR3 protein: CASSLLPGSYGYTF. DNA for the CDR3: TGTGCCAGCAGCTTGTTGCCGGGGAGCTATGGCTACACCTTC.

The rearrangement joins TRBV6-6 to TRBJ1-3; D is perhaps TRBD1 (5 bases). With 7 bases removed from V and 0 bases from J, the gap between germline ends came to 10 bases. CDR3 size: 14 residues. The germline V gene has CDR1 MNHNY and CDR2 SVGAGI (reference sequence). CDR3 nucleotide sequence: TGTGCCAGCACCATCGACAGCTCTGGAAACACCATATATTTT. Translated, it gives CASTIDSSGNTIYF.

This chain uses TRBV7-6 with TRBJ1-6, with D uncertain. In germline, CDR1 is SGHVS, CDR2 FNYEAQ. CDR3 size: 12 residues. V shed 1 base and J shed 7 bases, with 2 bases lying between them. This CDR3 reads CASSLENSPLHF. The DNA of the CDR3 is TGTGCCAGCAGCTTAGAAAATTCACCCCTCCACTTT.

This sequence joins TRBV15 and TRBJ1-5; D is uncertain. With 0 bases removed from V and 5 bases from J, the gap between germline ends came to 8 bases. Germline loops: CDR1 LNHNV, CDR2 YYDKDF (reference sequence). The CDR3 has 14 amino acids. CDR3 DNA sequence: TGTGCCACCAGCAGAGATCTCCGGGATCAGCCCCAGCATTTT. Encoded protein: CATSRDLRDQPQHF.

The chain couples TRBV4-1 to TRBJ1-2; D uncertain. V was shortened by 3 bases and J by 8 bases, with 19 bases between the two germline ends. This CDR3 region has 15 residues. The germline V gene has CDR1 MGHRA and CDR2 YSYEKL. The CDR3: CASSQRRATAQGYTF. The CDR3 DNA sequence: TGCGCCAGCAGCCAGCGACGGGCCACCGCTCAGGGCTACACCTTC.

As for this clone: The same CDR3 is also encoded by other DNA sequences in this sample. The rearrangement uses TRBV6-5 and TRBJ1-1; a weak D match, TRBD1 (5 bases). Per the germline V gene, CDR1 is MNHEY and CDR2 is SVGAGI. The CDR3 has 14 amino acids. The germline V and J ends were trimmed by 2 bases and 5 bases, with 12 bases remaining between them. The CDR3 nucleotides read TGTGCCAGCAGTTACAGGGGAATGAGAACTGAAGCTTTCTTT. Translation: CASSYRGMRTEAFF.